The 5 T cell receptor beta chains listed next were all sequenced from one sample in a study of spatial heterogeneity in lung cancer. These receptors have no known antigen. MiXCR, applied by TCRdb to the 5' RACE reads, yields one record per CDR3 protein. This table holds approximately 8,800 distinct CDR3 sequences, about 12% found once. Time point noted: sample taken at primary tumor resection. General study points: Intratumoral expanded alpha and beta TCR counts were found to track tumor mutation counts.

Specimen: lung tumor tissue, collected at surgery. The receptors were gathered from a male donor with early-stage non-small cell lung cancer.

This clonotype was seen many times. For a library built for alpha chains, this beta chain is a stray read; little rests on its size. The rearrangement uses TRBV29-1 and TRBJ2-2; D might be TRBD2 (5 bases). V was trimmed by 6 bases and J by 0 bases, leaving 11 bases between them. The V gene's germline CDR1 is SQVTM and CDR2 ANQGSEA. The CDR3 is 14 residues long. CDR3 amino acids: CSVSPLANTGELFF. CDR3 bases: TGCAGCGTATCTCCACTAGCGAACACCGGGGAGCTGTTTTTT.

This clonotype was observed at least ten times. The library was prepared for alpha chains; this beta chain is a stray read, so its frequency means little. V is TRBV15 and J is TRBJ2-7, with 13 positions matching TRBD2. Germline trimming cut 5 bases from V and 2 bases from J; bases unmatched to any gene: 3. The CDR3 totals 15 residues. Germline CDR1 is LNHNV and CDR2 is YYDKDF (reference sequence). The CDR3 reads CATSVGLAGAYEQYF. The CDR3 bases are TGTGCCACCAGCGTTGGACTAGCGGGGGCCTACGAGCAGTACTTC.

This clonotype has at least ten counts. This beta chain turned up in a library designed for alpha chains; as an off-target read, its abundance says little. This sequence joins TRBV20-1 and TRBJ1-1; maybe TRBD1 (5 bases). This CDR3 contains 16 residues. Germline V lookup: CDR1 DFQATT, CDR2 SNEGSKA (reference sequence). The ends were cut back, 1 base at V and 6 bases at J, with 21 bases in the middle. In DNA form, the CDR3 reads TGCAGTGCTAGAGTTCGGAACACCGGGGCGACCTCTGAAGCTTTCTTT. This codes for CSARVRNTGATSEAFF.

This clonotype has ten or more counts. A library prepared for alpha chains yielded this beta chain as an off-target read; its size is of little meaning. The chain recombines TRBV6-6 with TRBJ1-2; D perhaps matches TRBD1 (6 bases). The CDR3 consists of 13 residues. V was clipped by 7 bases and J by 4 bases, with 13 bases between them. From germline, CDR1 is MNHNY and CDR2 SVGAGI (reference sequence). The CDR3 DNA reads as TGTGCCAGCAACAGACGGGACACCTATGGCTACACCTTC. It translates to CASNRRDTYGYTF.

This clonotype is medium-sized. This beta chain slipped into a library made for alpha chains as a stray read, so its size is not meaningful. The chain is built from TRBV28 and TRBJ2-1; 9 bases align to TRBD2. Trimming at V came to 3 bases and at J to 10 bases, leaving 16 bases not matched to a gene. This CDR3 is 17 amino acids long. Germline V CDR1 and CDR2: MDHEN, SYDVKM. The CDR3 DNA reads TGTGCCAGCAGTTTCTCCCATAGCGGGAGCCACCAGAGGGAGCAGTTCTTC. Protein sequence: CASSFSHSGSHQREQFF.